The sequence of this T cell receptor (beta chain) was determined in a study of CD8 T cells in Susac syndrome. V lost 5 bases to trimming and J lost 5 bases; unmatched junction nucleotides: 8. Germline loops: CDR1 SGHAT, CDR2 FQNNGV. This CDR3 is 14 amino acids long. RNA totalling about 0.45 to 1 ug underwent reverse transcription with random hexamers. TCRdb reprocessed the immunoSEQ multiplex PCR reads with MiXCR, giving one entry per CDR3 protein. This table holds approximately 180,000 distinct CDR3 sequences, approximately 93% found once. It was negative isolation that provided the CD8+ and CD4+ T cells, whereas TEMRA cells were enriched by FACS.

The sequence was obtained from a human donor with multiple sclerosis. Specimen: CD4+ T cells from PBMCs. The J gene is TRBJ1-2, the V gene TRBV11-2; 7 nucleotides align to TRBD1. The CDR3 coding sequence is TGTGCCAGCAGCGCAAGGGACAGAATTTATGGCTACACCTTC. This codes for CASSARDRIYGYTF.